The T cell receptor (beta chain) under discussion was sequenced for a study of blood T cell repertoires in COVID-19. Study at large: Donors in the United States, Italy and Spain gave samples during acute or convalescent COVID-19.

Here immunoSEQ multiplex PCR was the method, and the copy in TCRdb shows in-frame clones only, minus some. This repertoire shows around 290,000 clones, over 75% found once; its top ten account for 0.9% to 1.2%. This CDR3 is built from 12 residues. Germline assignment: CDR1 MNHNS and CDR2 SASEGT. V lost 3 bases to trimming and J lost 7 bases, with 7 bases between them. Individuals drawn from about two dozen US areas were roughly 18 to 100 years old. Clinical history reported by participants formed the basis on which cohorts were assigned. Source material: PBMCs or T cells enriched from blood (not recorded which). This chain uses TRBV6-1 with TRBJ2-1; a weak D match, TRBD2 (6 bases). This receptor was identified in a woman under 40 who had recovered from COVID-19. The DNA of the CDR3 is TGTGCCAGCAGTGATGGAGGGAATGAGCAGTTCTTC. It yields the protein CASSDGGNEQFF.